This entry concerns a single TCR beta chain. What it binds is unknown. These data belong to a study of T cell responses to AZD1222 COVID-19 vaccine. Sequencing was performed with immunoSEQ multiplex PCR; in TCRdb, only in-frame clones are kept and a portion is missing. The sample lists 200,000 or so clones, around 93% seen once, with around 1% in the top ten. The CDR3 contains 17 residues. The germline V gene has CDR1 LNHDA and CDR2 SQIVND (reference sequence). V was clipped by 2 bases and J by 4 bases, with 19 bases between them. The study's findings and limits: Repertoires were collected only later (after the peak T cell response had occurred).

The specimen was peripheral blood, collected 28 days after the second AZD1222 dose. The rearrangement links TRBV19 to TRBJ2-3, with D perhaps being TRBD1 or TRBD2 (6 bases each). This TCR was recovered from an adult who received the AZD1222 COVID-19 vaccine. CDR3 amino acids: CASSIRGGNRVPDTQYF. The CDR3 bases are TGTGCCAGTAGTATAAGGGGCGGGAACAGGGTGCCAGATACGCAGTATTTT. The entire variable domain, with the rest obtained from reference TRBV19 and TRBJ2-3, is as follows: DGGITQSPKYLFRKEGQNVTLSCEQNLNHDAMYWYRQDPGQGLRLIYYSQIVNDFQKGDIAEGYSVSREKKESFPLTVTSAQKNPTAFYLCASSIRGGNRVPDTQYFGPGTRLTVL.